The clone carrying this T cell receptor (beta chain) was detected many times. One junction end does not reproduce the germline sequence, and a read error may be involved. These data belong to a study of tumor-infiltrating lymphocytes in oesophageal squamous cell carcinoma. Per the germline V gene, CDR1 is SEHNR and CDR2 is FQNEAQ (reference sequence). The CDR3 extends over 12 amino acids. TCRdb fed the PCR reads into MiXCR, producing one record per CDR3 protein. The table has some 21,000 distinct CDR3 sequences, less than 45% seen once. The rearrangement links TRBV7-9 to TRBJ1-4; D gene unclear. The TCR sequence derives from a male donor with esophageal squamous cell carcinoma. The specimen was esophageal tumor tissue. The CDR3 DNA sequence: TGTGCCAGCAGAAAGACTAGTGAAAAACTGTTTTTT. Translation gives CASRKTSEKLFF.